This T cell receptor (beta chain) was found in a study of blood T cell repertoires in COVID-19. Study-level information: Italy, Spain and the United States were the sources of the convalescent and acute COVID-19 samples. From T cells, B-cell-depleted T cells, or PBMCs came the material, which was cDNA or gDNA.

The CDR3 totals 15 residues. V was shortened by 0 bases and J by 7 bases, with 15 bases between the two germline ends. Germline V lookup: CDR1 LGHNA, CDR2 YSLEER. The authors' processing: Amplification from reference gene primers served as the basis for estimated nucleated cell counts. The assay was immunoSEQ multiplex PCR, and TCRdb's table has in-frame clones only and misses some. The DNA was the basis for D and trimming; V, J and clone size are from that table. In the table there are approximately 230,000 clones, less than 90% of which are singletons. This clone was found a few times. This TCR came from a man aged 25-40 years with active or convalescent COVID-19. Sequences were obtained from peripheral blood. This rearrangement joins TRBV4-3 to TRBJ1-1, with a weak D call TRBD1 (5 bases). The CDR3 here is CASSQDRSAGGEAFF. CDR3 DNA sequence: TGCGCCAGCAGCCAAGATAGGAGCGCGGGGGGTGAAGCTTTCTTT.